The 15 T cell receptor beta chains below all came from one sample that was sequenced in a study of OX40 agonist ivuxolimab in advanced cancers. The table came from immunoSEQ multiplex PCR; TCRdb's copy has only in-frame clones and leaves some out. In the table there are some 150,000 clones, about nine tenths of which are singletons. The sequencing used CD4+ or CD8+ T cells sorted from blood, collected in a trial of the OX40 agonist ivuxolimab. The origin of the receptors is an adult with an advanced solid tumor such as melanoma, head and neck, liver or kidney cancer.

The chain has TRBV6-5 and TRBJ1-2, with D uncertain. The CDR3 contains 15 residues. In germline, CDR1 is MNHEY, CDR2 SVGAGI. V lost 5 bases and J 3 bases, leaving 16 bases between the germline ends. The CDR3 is CASSVGSPVDYGYTF. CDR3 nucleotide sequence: TGTGCCAGCAGTGTCGGCAGCCCGGTCGACTATGGCTACACCTTC.

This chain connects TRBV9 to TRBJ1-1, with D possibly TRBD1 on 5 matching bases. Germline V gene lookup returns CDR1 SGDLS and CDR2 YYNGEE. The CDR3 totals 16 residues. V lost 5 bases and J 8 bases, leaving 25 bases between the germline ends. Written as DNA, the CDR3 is TGTGCCAGCAGTCCCATTCTGGTGGGGGGACGTATGGAAGCTTTCTTT. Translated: CASSPILVGGRMEAFF.

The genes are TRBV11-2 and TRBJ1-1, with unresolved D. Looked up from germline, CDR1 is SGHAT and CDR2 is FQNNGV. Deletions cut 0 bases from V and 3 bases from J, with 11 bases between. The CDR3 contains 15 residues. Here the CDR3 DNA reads TGTGCCAGCAGCTTAGATTCGTCGGCCTACACTGAAGCTTTCTTT. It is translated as CASSLDSSAYTEAFF.

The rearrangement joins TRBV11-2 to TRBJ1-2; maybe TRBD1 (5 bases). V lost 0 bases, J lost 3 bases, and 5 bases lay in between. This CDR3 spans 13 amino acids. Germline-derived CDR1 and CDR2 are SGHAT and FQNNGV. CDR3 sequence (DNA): TGTGCCAGCAGCTTAGAAGGGGACTATGGCTACACCTTC. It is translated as CASSLEGDYGYTF.

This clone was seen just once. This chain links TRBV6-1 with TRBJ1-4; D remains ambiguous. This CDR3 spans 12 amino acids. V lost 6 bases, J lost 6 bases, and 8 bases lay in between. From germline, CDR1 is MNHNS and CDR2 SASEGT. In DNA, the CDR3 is TGTGCCAGCAGATCAGGCTATGAAAAACTGTTTTTT. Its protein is CASRSGYEKLFF.

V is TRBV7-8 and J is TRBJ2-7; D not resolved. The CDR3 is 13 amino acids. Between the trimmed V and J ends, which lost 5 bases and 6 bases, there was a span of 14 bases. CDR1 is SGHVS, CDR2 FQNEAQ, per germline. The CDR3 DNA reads TGTGCCAGCAGCCATGTACCCCCCTCCGAGCAGTACTTC. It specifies CASSHVPPSEQYF.

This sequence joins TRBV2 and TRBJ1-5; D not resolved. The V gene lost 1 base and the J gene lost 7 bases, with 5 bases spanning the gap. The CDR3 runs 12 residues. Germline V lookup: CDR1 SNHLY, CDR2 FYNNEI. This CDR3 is CASSEVDQPQHF. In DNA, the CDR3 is TGTGCCAGCAGTGAAGTTGACCAGCCCCAGCATTTT.

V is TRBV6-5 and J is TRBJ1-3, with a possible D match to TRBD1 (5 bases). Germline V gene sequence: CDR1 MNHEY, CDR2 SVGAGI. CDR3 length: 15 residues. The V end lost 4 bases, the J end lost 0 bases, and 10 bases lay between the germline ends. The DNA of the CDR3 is TGTGCCAGCAGTTCGTGGGGGTACTCTGGAAACACCATATATTTT. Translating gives CASSSWGYSGNTIYF.

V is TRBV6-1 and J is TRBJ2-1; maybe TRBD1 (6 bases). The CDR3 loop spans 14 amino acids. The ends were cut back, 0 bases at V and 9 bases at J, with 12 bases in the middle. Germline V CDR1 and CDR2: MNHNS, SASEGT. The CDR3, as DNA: TGTGCCAGCAGTGAAGCATCTGGGACAACTGAGCAGTTCTTC. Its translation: CASSEASGTTEQFF.

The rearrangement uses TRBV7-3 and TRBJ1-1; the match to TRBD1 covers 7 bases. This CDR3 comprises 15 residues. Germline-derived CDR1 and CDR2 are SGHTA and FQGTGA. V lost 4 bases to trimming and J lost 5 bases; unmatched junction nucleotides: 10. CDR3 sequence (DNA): TGTGCCAGCAGCTGGGTTTCAAGGGGGCTGACTGAAGCTTTCTTT. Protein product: CASSWVSRGLTEAFF. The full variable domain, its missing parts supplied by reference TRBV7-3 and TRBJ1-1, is GAGVSQTPSNKVTEKGKYVELRCDPISGHTALYWYRQSLGQGPEFLIYFQGTGAADDSGLPNDRFFAVRPEGSVSTLKIQRTERGDSAVYLCASSWVSRGLTEAFFGQGTRLTVV.

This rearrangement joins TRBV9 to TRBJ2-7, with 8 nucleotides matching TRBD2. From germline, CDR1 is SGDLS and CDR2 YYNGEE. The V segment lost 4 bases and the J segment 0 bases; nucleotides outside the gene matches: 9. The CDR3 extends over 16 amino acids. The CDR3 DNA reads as TGTGCCAGCAGCCCACTCCCCAGCGGGAGCTCCTACGAGCAGTACTTC. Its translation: CASSPLPSGSSYEQYF.

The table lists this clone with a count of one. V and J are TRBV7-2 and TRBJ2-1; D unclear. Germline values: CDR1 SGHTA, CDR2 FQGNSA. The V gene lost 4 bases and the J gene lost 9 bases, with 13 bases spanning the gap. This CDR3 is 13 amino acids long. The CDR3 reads CASSSLGRSEQFF. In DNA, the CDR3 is TGTGCCAGCAGCTCCCTAGGGCGGAGTGAGCAGTTCTTC. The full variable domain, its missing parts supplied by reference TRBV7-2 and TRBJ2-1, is GAGVSQSPSNKVTEKGKDVELRCDPISGHTALYWYRQSLGQGLEFLIYFQGNSAPDKSGLPSDRFSAERTGGSVSTLTIQRTQQEDSAVYLCASSSLGRSEQFFGPGTRLTVL.

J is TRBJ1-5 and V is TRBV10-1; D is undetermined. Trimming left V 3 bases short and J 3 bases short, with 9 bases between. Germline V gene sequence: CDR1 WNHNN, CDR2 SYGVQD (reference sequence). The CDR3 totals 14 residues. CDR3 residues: CASSEKDPNQPQHF. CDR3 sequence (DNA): TGCGCCAGCAGTGAAAAGGACCCCAATCAGCCCCAGCATTTT.

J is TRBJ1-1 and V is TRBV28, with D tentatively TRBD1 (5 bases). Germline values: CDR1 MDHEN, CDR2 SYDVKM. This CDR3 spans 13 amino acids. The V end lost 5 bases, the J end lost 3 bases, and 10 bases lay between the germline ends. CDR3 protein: CASSPQGYTEAFF. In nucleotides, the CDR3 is TGTGCCAGCAGTCCTCAGGGATACACTGAAGCTTTCTTT.

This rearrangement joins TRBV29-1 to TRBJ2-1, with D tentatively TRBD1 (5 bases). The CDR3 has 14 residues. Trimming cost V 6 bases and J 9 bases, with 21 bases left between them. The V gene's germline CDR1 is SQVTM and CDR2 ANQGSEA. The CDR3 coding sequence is TGCAGCGTGAGGTCCAGGGAAGTTGGTTTTGAGCAGTTCTTC. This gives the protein CSVRSREVGFEQFF.